This T cell receptor (beta chain) came from a study of cytomegalovirus exposure and HLA in healthy donors. The count of this clone is one. Primers: 60 Vbeta forward and 13 Jbeta reverse. Data came from immunoSEQ multiplex PCR; TCRdb stores just in-frame clones and leaves some out. Here the sample spans about 120,000 clones, about four fifths being singletons. The ends lost 4 bases at V and 4 bases at J; junction bases unmatched: 4. The CDR3 totals 14 residues. Germline V gene lookup returns CDR1 SGHRS and CDR2 YFSETQ. Material: PBMCs. The rearrangement uses TRBV5-1 and TRBJ2-7; TRBD1 matches at 11 bases. This receptor was taken from a woman aged 25 to 45 in good health and CMV-seronegative. This CDR3 is CASSVGQGVYEQYF. The DNA of the CDR3 is TGCGCCAGCAGCGTGGGACAGGGGGTATACGAGCAGTACTTC.